Sequencing of this T cell receptor (beta chain) was carried out in a study of response to subunit inactivated influenza vaccine (dated 2018 in TCRdb). About the full investigation: Deep quantitative T cell receptor repertoire profiling was used in the study to track responses to a trivalent subunit inactivated influenza vaccine. The full study reports these points: The authors suggested that each seasonal influenza vaccination may recruit only a limited number of new T cells.

Here V drops 1 base and J drops 2 bases, and the junction holds 3 bases not matched to any gene. Including cysteine and phenylalanine, the CDR3 has 14 amino acids. Only the CDR3 DNA stays, 42 bases, in frame from base 1. As encoded in the germline V gene (reference sequence), CDR1 is DFQATT while CDR2 is SNEGSKA. A remark on this clonotype: Its antigen is unknown. The record has no base qualities; no much larger clone is one base away.

The library was produced with RT-PCR. Sequencing took place on an Illumina HiSeq 2500. TCRdb applied fastp at Q25 and MiXCR to the public reads, then kept only in-frame beta chains. All rows with the same CDR3 protein become a single entry with the most common DNA and genes. Counted in this sample were 650,000 to 800,000 distinct CDR3 sequences; more than 11% of them appeared once. The ten largest clonotypes hold 6% to 7% of the sample. The sample here was PBMCs from blood, taken less than 15 days before vaccination. This receptor was taken from a man aged 50-60 years who received an inactivated influenza vaccine. Donor details come from another sample of the same person, matched by shared clones. The V and J genes are TRBV20-1 and TRBJ2-3; 7 central nucleotides agree with TRBD2. The CDR3 has the sequence CSARGGTITDTQYF. The nucleotides are TGCAGTGCTAGAGGGGGGACTATCACAGATACGCAGTATTTT.